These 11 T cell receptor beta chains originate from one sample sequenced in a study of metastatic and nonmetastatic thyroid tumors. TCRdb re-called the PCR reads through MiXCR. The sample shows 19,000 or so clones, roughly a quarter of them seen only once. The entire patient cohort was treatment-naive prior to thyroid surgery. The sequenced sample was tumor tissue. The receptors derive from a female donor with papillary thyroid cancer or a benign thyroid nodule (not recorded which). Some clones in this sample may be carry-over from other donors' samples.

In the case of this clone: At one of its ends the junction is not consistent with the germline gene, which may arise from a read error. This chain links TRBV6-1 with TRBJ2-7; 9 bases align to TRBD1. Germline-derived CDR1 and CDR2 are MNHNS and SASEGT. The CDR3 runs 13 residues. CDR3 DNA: TGTGCCAGCAGGGGGACAGGGTCTTACGAGCAATACTTC. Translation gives CASRGTGSYEQYF.

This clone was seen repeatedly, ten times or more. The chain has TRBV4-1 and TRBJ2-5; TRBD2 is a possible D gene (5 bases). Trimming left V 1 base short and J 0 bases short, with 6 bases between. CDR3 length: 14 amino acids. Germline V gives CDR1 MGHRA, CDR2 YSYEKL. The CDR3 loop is CASSQVGNQETQYF. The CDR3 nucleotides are TGCGCCAGCAGCCAAGTCGGGAACCAAGAGACCCAGTACTTC.

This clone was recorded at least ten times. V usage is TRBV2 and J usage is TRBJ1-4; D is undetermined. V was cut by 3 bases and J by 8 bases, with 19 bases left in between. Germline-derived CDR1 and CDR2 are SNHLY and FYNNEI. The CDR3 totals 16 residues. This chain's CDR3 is CASSELGRARGEKLFF. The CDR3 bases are TGTGCCAGCAGTGAGCTTGGGCGAGCCCGTGGCGAAAAACTGTTTTTT.

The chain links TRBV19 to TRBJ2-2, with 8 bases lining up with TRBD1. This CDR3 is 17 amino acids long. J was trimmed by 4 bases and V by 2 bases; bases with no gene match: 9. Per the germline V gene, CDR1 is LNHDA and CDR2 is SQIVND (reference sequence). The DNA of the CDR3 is TGTGCCAGTAGTATATTCCCTGACAGGGGAGGCACCGGGGAGCTGTTTTTT. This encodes CASSIFPDRGGTGELFF. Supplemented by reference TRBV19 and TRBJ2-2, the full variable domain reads DGGITQSPKYLFRKEGQNVTLSCEQNLNHDAMYWYRQDPGQGLRLIYYSQIVNDFQKGDIAEGYSVSREKKESFPLTVTSAQKNPTAFYLCASSIFPDRGGTGELFFGEGSRLTVL.

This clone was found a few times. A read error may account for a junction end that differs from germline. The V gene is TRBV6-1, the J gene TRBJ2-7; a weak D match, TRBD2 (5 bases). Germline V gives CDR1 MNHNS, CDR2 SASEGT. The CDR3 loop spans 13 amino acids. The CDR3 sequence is CASSTQDSTEHYF. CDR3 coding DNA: TGTGCCAGCAGTACCCAGGACTCCACCGAGCATTACTTC.

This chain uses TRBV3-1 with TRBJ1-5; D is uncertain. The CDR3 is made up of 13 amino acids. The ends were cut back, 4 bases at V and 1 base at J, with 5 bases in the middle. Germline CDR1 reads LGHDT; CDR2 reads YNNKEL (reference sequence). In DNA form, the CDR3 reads TGTGCCAGCAGCCGCGACAGCAATCAGCCCCAGCATTTT. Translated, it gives CASSRDSNQPQHF.

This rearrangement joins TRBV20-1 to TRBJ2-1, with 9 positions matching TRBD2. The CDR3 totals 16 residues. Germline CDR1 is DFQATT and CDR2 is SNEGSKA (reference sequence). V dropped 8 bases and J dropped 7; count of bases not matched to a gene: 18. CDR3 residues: CSLEGSSGDRRNEQFF. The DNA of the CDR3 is TGCAGTCTCGAGGGGTCTAGCGGGGATCGCCGAAATGAGCAGTTCTTC.

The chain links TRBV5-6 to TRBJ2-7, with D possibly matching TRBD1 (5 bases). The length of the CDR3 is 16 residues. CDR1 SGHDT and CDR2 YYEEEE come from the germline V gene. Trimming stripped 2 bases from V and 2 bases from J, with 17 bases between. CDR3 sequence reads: CASSLVGDSLTYEQYF. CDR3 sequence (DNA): TGTGCCAGCAGCTTAGTGGGCGACAGCCTCACCTACGAGCAGTACTTC.

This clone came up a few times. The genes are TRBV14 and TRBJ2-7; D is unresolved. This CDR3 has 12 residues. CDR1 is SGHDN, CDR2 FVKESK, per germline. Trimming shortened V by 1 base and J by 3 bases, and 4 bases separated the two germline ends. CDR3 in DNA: TGTGCCAGCAGCCAAGGGGGCTACGAGCAGTACTTC. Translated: CASSQGGYEQYF.

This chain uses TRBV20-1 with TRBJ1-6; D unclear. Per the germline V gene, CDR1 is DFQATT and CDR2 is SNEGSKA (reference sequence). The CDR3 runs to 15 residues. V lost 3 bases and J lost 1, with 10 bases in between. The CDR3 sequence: CSARSRESYNSPLHF. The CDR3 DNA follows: TGCAGTGCTAGGTCCCGGGAGTCCTATAATTCACCCCTCCACTTT.

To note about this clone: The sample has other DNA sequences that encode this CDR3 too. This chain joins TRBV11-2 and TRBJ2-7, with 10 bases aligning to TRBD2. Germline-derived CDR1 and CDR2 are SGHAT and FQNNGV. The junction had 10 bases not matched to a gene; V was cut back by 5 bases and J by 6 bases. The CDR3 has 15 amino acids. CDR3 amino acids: CASSPSAGGPVEQYF. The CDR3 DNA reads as TGTGCCAGCAGCCCCTCAGCGGGAGGGCCGGTCGAGCAGTACTTC. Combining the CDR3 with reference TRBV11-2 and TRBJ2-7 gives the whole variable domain EAGVAQSPRYKIIEKRQSVAFWCNPISGHATLYWYQQILGQGPKLLIQFQNNGVVDDSQLPKDRFSAERLKGVDSTLKIQPAKLEDSAVYLCASSPSAGGPVEQYFGPGTRLTVT.